This T cell receptor (beta chain) was sequenced for a study of lymphopenia after photon versus proton radiotherapy. About this clone: The target antigen is unknown.

Findings and limits, study-wide: Proton therapy kept repertoires fairly stable, unlike photons, which gained effector/memory cells. Post-nadir diversity loss with photons came from oligoclonal expansion, particularly CD8+ Temra cells. A bigger post-nadir fall in TCR diversity correlated inversely with survival time in deceased patients. Survival link was tested only in deceased patients; proton benefit remains a possibility.

V lost 1 base and J lost 8, with 9 bases in between. The germline gives CDR1 KGHSH, CDR2 LQKENI. The CDR3 consists of 13 residues. The method was immunoSEQ multiplex PCR; TCRdb's version includes in-frame clones alone and lacks a portion of them. The sample has 40,000 to 45,000 clones; about 86% are singletons. The chain has TRBV18 and TRBJ2-1; no definite D call. The source of this sequence is a woman in her 70s with pancreatic cancer. Some clones in this sample may be carry-over from other donors' samples. The sequencing used peripheral blood, collected from a patient treated with proton-based radiotherapy. The CDR3 sequence is CASSPRSPDEQFF. The CDR3 coding sequence is TGTGCCAGCTCACCACGGAGCCCCGATGAGCAGTTCTTC.